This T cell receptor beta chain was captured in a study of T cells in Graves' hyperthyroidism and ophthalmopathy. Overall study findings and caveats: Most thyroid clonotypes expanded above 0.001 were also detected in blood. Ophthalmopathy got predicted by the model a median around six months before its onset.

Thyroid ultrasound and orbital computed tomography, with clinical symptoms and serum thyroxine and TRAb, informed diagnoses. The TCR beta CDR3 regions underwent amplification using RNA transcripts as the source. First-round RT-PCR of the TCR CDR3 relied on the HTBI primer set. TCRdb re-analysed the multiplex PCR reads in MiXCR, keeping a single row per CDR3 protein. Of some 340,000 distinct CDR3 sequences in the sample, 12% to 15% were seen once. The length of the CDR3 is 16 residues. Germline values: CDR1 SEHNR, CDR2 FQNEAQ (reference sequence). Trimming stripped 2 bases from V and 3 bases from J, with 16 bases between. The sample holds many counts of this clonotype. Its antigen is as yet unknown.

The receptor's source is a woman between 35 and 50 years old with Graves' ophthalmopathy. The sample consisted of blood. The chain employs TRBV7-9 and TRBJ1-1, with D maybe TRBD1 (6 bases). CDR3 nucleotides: TGTGCCAGCAGCTTAAGACGATGGGGGGCGGACACTGAAGCTTTCTTT. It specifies CASSLRRWGADTEAFF.